These T cell receptor beta chains were read from a single sample in a study of shared clonotypes between healthy human individuals. Libraries were prepared by immunoSEQ multiplex PCR; TCRdb keeps only in-frame clonotypes and omits some of them. This table has some 2.4 million clones, approximately 94% appearing once. The sample was naive CD4+ T cells from PBMCs. Source of these receptors: a man between 18 and 35 years old in good health. Some clones in this sample may be carry-over from other donors' samples. The CDR3 runs from the conserved cysteine through the conserved F or W. D genes are given only for firm matches. Expanded clones are given a class, and other clones once, few, many or no size at all.

clone size	V gene	D gene	J gene	CDR3 protein	CDR3 DNA
-	TRBV6-5	TRBD2	TRBJ2-1	CASSPEVAGHNEQFF	TGTGCCAGCAGTCCCGAGGTAGCGGGACACAATGAGCAGTTCTTC
-	TRBV7-5	-	TRBJ2-7	CVRAAATGLVSYEQYF	TGTGTCAGAGCGGCAGCCACGGGACTCGTCTCCTACGAGCAGTACTTC
-	TRBV2	-	TRBJ2-5	CASTMELGLETQYF	TGTGCCAGCACCATGGAGCTGGGTTTGGAGACCCAGTACTTC
-	TRBV6-1	-	TRBJ2-7	CASLLLAPYEQYF	TGTGCCAGCCTTCTACTGGCCCCCTACGAGCAGTACTTC
-	TRBV9	-	TRBJ1-3	CASSVRGDKVPGNTIYF	TGTGCCAGCAGCGTGCGGGGGGATAAAGTACCTGGAAACACCATATATTTT
-	TRBV30	TRBD2	TRBJ2-7	CAWSVFSGTVVGSGRDEQYF	TGTGCCTGGAGTGTATTCTCGGGGACCGTGGTCGGTAGCGGGAGAGACGAGCAGTACTTC
-	TRBV7-8	TRBD1	TRBJ1-4	CASSLVVRGTGRGKLFF	TGTGCCAGCAGCTTAGTGGTCAGGGGGACAGGACGGGGAAAACTGTTTTTT
-	TRBV5-1	TRBD1	TRBJ2-3	CASSPTGGTTDTQYF	TGCGCCAGCAGCCCGACAGGGGGCACTACAGATACGCAGTATTTT
-	TRBV29-1	TRBD1	TRBJ2-7	CSVKPGQGTYEQYF	TGCAGCGTCAAACCGGGACAGGGAACCTACGAGCAGTACTTC
-	TRBV4-1	TRBD2	TRBJ2-3	CASSQDRSGRASTQYF	TGCGCCAGCAGCCAAGATCGTAGCGGGAGGGCCTCTACGCAGTATTTT
-	TRBV5-1	-	TRBJ2-3	CASSSRAPTVGDTQYF	TGCGCCAGCAGCTCCCGGGCTCCCACGGTGGGAGATACGCAGTATTTT
-	TRBV29-1	-	TRBJ2-7	CSGGRDYEQYF	TGCAGCGGGGGCCGTGACTACGAGCAGTACTTC
-	TRBV28	TRBD2	TRBJ2-7	CASSSPGTSGPAYEQYF	TGTGCCAGCAGTTCTCCCGGGACTAGCGGGCCCGCCTACGAGCAGTACTTC
few	TRBV28	-	TRBJ2-2	CASSLFTTNTGELFF	TGTGCCAGCAGTTTATTTACTACGAACACCGGGGAGCTGTTTTTT
-	TRBV12-5	-	TRBJ2-1	CASASGVAEYNEQFF	TGTGCTAGTGCCTCGGGGGTAGCCGAGTACAATGAGCAGTTCTTC
-	TRBV5-4	TRBD1	TRBJ2-2	CASSVTGGYTGELFF	TGTGCCAGCAGCGTAACAGGGGGATACACCGGGGAGCTGTTTTTT
-	TRBV28	-	TRBJ2-7	CASSSSGTPYEQYF	TGTGCCAGCAGTTCCTCCGGGACCCCCTACGAGCAGTACTTC
-	TRBV6-6	-	TRBJ2-1	CASSFVPGNNEQFF	TGTGCCAGCAGTTTTGTCCCGGGTAACAATGAGCAGTTCTTC
-	TRBV28	-	TRBJ1-6	CASSLGRSSYNSPLHF	TGTGCCAGCAGTTTGGGAAGGAGCTCCTATAATTCACCCCTCCACTTT
once	TRBV7-2	TRBD2	TRBJ2-7	CASSLATSGRREQYF	TGTGCCAGCAGCTTAGCGACTAGCGGGAGGAGAGAACAGTACTTC
-	TRBV28	TRBD1	TRBJ1-5	CASSLLGRGLDQPQHF	TGTGCCAGCAGTTTATTGGGCAGGGGGCTGGATCAGCCCCAGCATTTT
-	TRBV9	-	TRBJ2-5	CASSVGGRGAGETQYF	TGTGCCAGCAGCGTGGGGGGTAGGGGTGCTGGGGAGACCCAGTACTTC
-	TRBV6-5	TRBD1	TRBJ2-3	CASKTGGTDTQYF	TGTGCCAGCAAGACAGGGGGCACAGATACGCAGTATTTT
-	TRBV7-3	-	TRBJ1-2	CASSLLSGQGYTF	TGTGCCAGCAGCCTATTATCCGGGCAAGGCTACACCTTC
-	TRBV10-2	TRBD1	TRBJ1-1	CASSGGRGLNTEAFF	TGCGCCAGCAGCGGGGGGAGGGGGCTGAACACTGAAGCTTTCTTT
-	TRBV29-1	TRBD1	TRBJ1-2	CSVEQGVLYTF	TGCAGCGTTGAACAGGGGGTGCTCTACACCTTC
once	TRBV4-1	-	TRBJ1-3	CASSRGTAPGNTIYF	TGCGCCAGCAGCCGTGGGACTGCCCCTGGAAACACCATATATTTT
-	TRBV28	-	TRBJ1-1	CASSRRSGVAEAFF	TGTGCCAGCAGTCGCCGGTCGGGGGTTGCTGAAGCTTTCTTT
once	TRBV13	-	TRBJ2-1	CASSLGGAPYNEQFF	TGTGCCAGCAGCTTAGGGGGGGCTCCCTACAATGAGCAGTTCTTC
-	TRBV2	-	TRBJ1-1	CASSWEGTPNTEAFF	TGTGCCAGCAGTTGGGAGGGCACCCCTAACACTGAAGCTTTCTTT
few	TRBV4-2	-	TRBJ1-2	CASSQNSVDLNYGYTF	TGTGCCAGCAGCCAAAACAGCGTCGATCTTAACTATGGCTACACCTTC
-	TRBV7-9	TRBD1	TRBJ2-7	CASSLAGTGRAEQYF	TGTGCCAGCAGCTTAGCCGGGACAGGGCGGGCCGAGCAGTACTTC
-	TRBV19	-	TRBJ1-2	CASSISSGGSGYTF	TGTGCCAGTAGTATAAGTTCCGGAGGGAGTGGCTACACCTTC
-	TRBV4-2	TRBD2	TRBJ2-4	CASLAGYPNIQYF	TGTGCCAGCCTAGCGGGCTATCCAAACATTCAGTACTTC
-	TRBV28	TRBD2	TRBJ2-7	CASSGGTTRSYEQYF	TGTGCCAGCAGTGGAGGGACTACACGATCCTACGAGCAGTACTTC
-	TRBV7-8	-	TRBJ1-5	CASSLAGGQPQHF	TGTGCCAGCAGCTTAGCGGGGGGCCAGCCCCAGCATTTT
-	TRBV5-5	-	TRBJ1-2	CASTPRAVYGYTF	TGTGCCAGCACCCCCCGGGCGGTCTATGGCTACACCTTC
-	TRBV19	-	TRBJ2-7	CASSIWGTLSSYEQYF	TGTGCCAGTAGTATATGGGGCACCTTGAGCTCCTACGAGCAGTACTTC
-	TRBV7-9	-	TRBJ1-3	CASSSDSPSGNTIYF	TGTGCCAGCAGCTCGGACTCACCCTCTGGAAACACCATATATTTT
-	TRBV7-8	TRBD2	TRBJ2-7	CASSPREGNYEQYF	TGTGCCAGCAGCCCCCGGGAGGGCAACTACGAGCAGTACTTC
-	TRBV11-2	-	TRBJ2-7	CASSPRGVNYEQYF	TGTGCCAGCAGCCCTAGAGGGGTAAACTACGAGCAGTACTTC
-	TRBV10-1	TRBD1	TRBJ2-5	CASNRDRGETQYF	TGCGCCAGCAACCGGGACAGGGGTGAGACCCAGTACTTC